The entry below describes one T cell receptor beta chain. Clones were read by immunoSEQ multiplex PCR, and TCRdb kept only the in-frame ones, dropping some. Of roughly 40,000 clones listed, roughly 90% were seen once; the top ten hold roughly 13%. The data were obtained in a study of T cell changes during pregnancy in multiple sclerosis. CDR1 and CDR2 (germline): LNHDA, SQIVND (reference sequence). The length of the CDR3 is 15 residues. V was clipped by 3 bases and J by 1 base, with 12 bases between them. The chain carries TRBV19 and TRBJ1-1, with TRBD1 as a possible D gene (6 bases). Sequencing was performed on CD8+ T cells from peripheral blood mononuclear cells, taken in the first trimester of pregnancy. The TCR comes from a female donor with multiple sclerosis, enrolled in a pregnancy study. CDR3 sequence reads: CASSIVPGANTEAFF. CDR3 sequence (DNA): TGTGCCAGTAGTATTGTCCCAGGGGCGAACACTGAAGCTTTCTTT.